These T cell receptor beta chains were read from a single sample in a study of blood T cell repertoires in COVID-19. TCRdb keeps only in-frame clones here, not all; method: immunoSEQ multiplex PCR. Of hundreds of thousands of clones detected, around 92% appear once; the ten largest clones hold more than 9%. Sequenced: PBMCs or T cells enriched from blood (not recorded which). These receptors were taken from a woman younger than 45 who had recovered from COVID-19. The CDR3 runs from the conserved cysteine through the conserved F or W. The order of the fields is clone size, CDR3 length, D gene, J gene, V gene, CDR3 protein, CDR3 DNA. A D gene is named only where the DNA matches it firmly. A clone size is listed for some rows: how often the clone was seen (once, few, many), or a class if it is expanded.

abundance: NA; len: 16; d_gene: NA; j_gene: TRBJ2-1; v_gene: TRBV4-3; CDR3aa: CASSRDPVGGADEQFF; CDR3nt: TGCGCCAGCAGCCGAGACCCTGTAGGTGGGGCGGATGAGCAGTTCTTC
abundance: NA; len: 18; d_gene: NA; j_gene: TRBJ1-1; v_gene: TRBV19; CDR3aa: CASSIFGLSGAGNTEAFF; CDR3nt: TGTGCCAGTAGTATATTCGGCTTATCGGGAGCAGGTAACACTGAAGCTTTCTTT
abundance: NA; len: 13; d_gene: NA; j_gene: TRBJ1-2; v_gene: TRBV9; CDR3aa: CASSPRGVSGYTF; CDR3nt: TGTGCCAGCAGCCCCCGGGGGGTCTCTGGCTACACCTTC
abundance: few; len: 20; d_gene: TRBD2; j_gene: TRBJ2-1; v_gene: TRBV4-1; CDR3aa: CASSQESGGATSVKINEQFF; CDR3nt: TGCGCCAGCAGCCAAGAATCTGGAGGAGCCACTAGCGTAAAGATCAATGAGCAGTTCTTC
abundance: NA; len: 14; d_gene: NA; j_gene: TRBJ1-5; v_gene: TRBV6-5; CDR3aa: CASSYSRPHTAQHF; CDR3nt: TGTGCCAGCAGTTACTCTAGGCCCCATACAGCCCAGCATTTT
abundance: NA; len: 17; d_gene: TRBD1; j_gene: TRBJ1-6; v_gene: TRBV4-1; CDR3aa: CASSQVVGTGINSPLHF; CDR3nt: TGCGCCAGCAGCCAAGTCGTTGGGACAGGGATTAATTCACCCCTCCACTTT
abundance: NA; len: 16; d_gene: TRBD2; j_gene: TRBJ2-3; v_gene: TRBV5-1; CDR3aa: CASSPRTSGGTDTQYF; CDR3nt: TGCGCCAGCAGCCCCAGGACTAGCGGGGGCACAGATACGCAGTATTTT
abundance: NA; len: 14; d_gene: TRBD1; j_gene: TRBJ2-7; v_gene: TRBV5-3; CDR3aa: CARPRDRRSYEQYF; CDR3nt: TGTGCCAGACCCCGGGACAGACGCTCCTACGAGCAGTACTTC
abundance: NA; len: 14; d_gene: TRBD2; j_gene: TRBJ2-4; v_gene: TRBV9; CDR3aa: CASRRLAGEGIQYF; CDR3nt: TGTGCCAGCAGACGACTAGCGGGAGAGGGCATTCAGTACTTC
abundance: NA; len: 15; d_gene: TRBD2; j_gene: TRBJ2-3; v_gene: TRBV29-1; CDR3aa: CSVENPSGVTDTQYF; CDR3nt: TGCAGCGTTGAAAACCCTAGCGGAGTCACAGATACGCAGTATTTT
abundance: NA; len: 15; d_gene: NA; j_gene: TRBJ1-2; v_gene: TRBV4-1; CDR3aa: CASSQDSLANYGYTF; CDR3nt: TGCGCCAGCAGCCAAGATTCTTTAGCTAACTATGGCTACACCTTC
abundance: NA; len: 15; d_gene: TRBD1; j_gene: TRBJ1-1; v_gene: TRBV19; CDR3aa: CASSIGYRGNTEAFF; CDR3nt: TGTGCCAGTAGTATAGGTTACAGGGGAAACACTGAAGCTTTCTTT
abundance: NA; len: 15; d_gene: NA; j_gene: TRBJ1-1; v_gene: TRBV7-9; CDR3aa: CASSLDWGANTEAFF; CDR3nt: TGTGCCAGCAGCTTAGACTGGGGCGCGAACACTGAAGCTTTCTTT
abundance: NA; len: 15; d_gene: NA; j_gene: TRBJ2-7; v_gene: TRBV19; CDR3aa: CASSIGQGSSYEQYF; CDR3nt: TGTGCCAGTAGTATTGGGCAGGGGAGCTCCTACGAGCAGTACTTC
abundance: NA; len: 15; d_gene: TRBD1; j_gene: TRBJ1-6; v_gene: TRBV18; CDR3aa: CASTPGQLRDSPLHF; CDR3nt: TGTGCCAGCACCCCGGGACAGCTTAGGGATTCACCCCTCCACTTT
abundance: NA; len: 11; d_gene: NA; j_gene: TRBJ2-7; v_gene: TRBV5-1; CDR3aa: CASSFGAEQYF; CDR3nt: TGCGCCAGCAGCTTTGGGGCGGAGCAGTACTTC
abundance: NA; len: 14; d_gene: TRBD1; j_gene: TRBJ1-2; v_gene: TRBV3-1/TRBV3-2; CDR3aa: CASRPQGADYGYTF; CDR3nt: TGTGCCAGCAGACCACAGGGGGCAGACTATGGCTACACCTTC
abundance: once; len: 15; d_gene: TRBD1; j_gene: TRBJ1-2; v_gene: TRBV11-2; CDR3aa: CASSLYRDRDYGYTF; CDR3nt: TGTGCCAGCAGCTTATACCGGGACAGGGACTATGGCTACACCTTC
abundance: NA; len: 14; d_gene: NA; j_gene: TRBJ2-2; v_gene: TRBV5-6; CDR3aa: CASSLAGATGELFF; CDR3nt: TGTGCCAGCAGCTTGGCAGGGGCGACCGGGGAGCTGTTTTTT
abundance: once; len: 15; d_gene: NA; j_gene: TRBJ1-1; v_gene: TRBV18; CDR3aa: CASSPFRVMNTEAFF; CDR3nt: TGTGCCAGCTCACCATTTCGGGTCATGAACACTGAAGCTTTCTTT
abundance: NA; len: 17; d_gene: TRBD2; j_gene: TRBJ2-3; v_gene: TRBV4-3; CDR3aa: CASSQATTSGRTDTQYF; CDR3nt: TGCGCCAGCAGCCAAGCCACGACTAGCGGGAGAACAGATACGCAGTATTTT
abundance: NA; len: 13; d_gene: NA; j_gene: TRBJ1-1; v_gene: TRBV27; CDR3aa: CASRTAGGTEAFF; CDR3nt: TGTGCCAGCAGGACAGCGGGGGGAACTGAAGCTTTCTTT
abundance: NA; len: 14; d_gene: NA; j_gene: TRBJ1-2; v_gene: TRBV10-1; CDR3aa: CASSGGPDNYGYTF; CDR3nt: TGCGCCAGCAGTGGGGGCCCGGACAACTATGGCTACACCTTC
abundance: once; len: 16; d_gene: NA; j_gene: TRBJ2-1; v_gene: TRBV4-1; CDR3aa: CASSQLSDSSYNEQFF; CDR3nt: TGCGCCAGCAGCCAACTTAGCGATAGCTCCTACAATGAGCAGTTCTTC
abundance: NA; len: 15; d_gene: TRBD1; j_gene: TRBJ2-5; v_gene: TRBV16; CDR3aa: CASSQRQGGKETQYF; CDR3nt: TGTGCCAGCAGCCAACGACAGGGCGGTAAAGAGACCCAGTACTTC
abundance: NA; len: 15; d_gene: NA; j_gene: TRBJ2-7; v_gene: TRBV6-5; CDR3aa: CASSYGVSGTYEQYF; CDR3nt: TGTGCCAGCAGTTATGGCGTTAGCGGTACCTACGAGCAGTACTTC
abundance: NA; len: 14; d_gene: NA; j_gene: TRBJ1-2; v_gene: TRBV4-2; CDR3aa: CASSQETENYGYTF; CDR3nt: TGTGCCAGCAGCCAAGAGACAGAAAACTATGGCTACACCTTC
abundance: NA; len: 18; d_gene: TRBD1; j_gene: TRBJ2-2; v_gene: TRBV5-1; CDR3aa: CASERDREKGTYTGELFF; CDR3nt: TGCGCCAGCGAACGGGACAGGGAAAAGGGGACATATACCGGGGAGCTGTTTTTT
abundance: once; len: 13; d_gene: NA; j_gene: TRBJ2-1; v_gene: TRBV6-5; CDR3aa: CASSYSFSVEQFF; CDR3nt: TGTGCCAGCAGTTACTCGTTTAGTGTTGAGCAGTTCTTC
abundance: NA; len: 15; d_gene: TRBD1; j_gene: TRBJ2-1; v_gene: TRBV4-1; CDR3aa: CASSQEDRSYNEQFF; CDR3nt: TGCGCCAGCAGCCAAGAGGACAGGTCCTACAATGAGCAGTTCTTC
abundance: few; len: 14; d_gene: TRBD2; j_gene: TRBJ2-1; v_gene: TRBV4-1; CDR3aa: CASSQEGTTDEQFF; CDR3nt: TGCGCCAGCAGCCAAGAAGGGACTACGGATGAGCAGTTCTTC
abundance: NA; len: 14; d_gene: TRBD2; j_gene: TRBJ2-1; v_gene: TRBV30; CDR3aa: CACQTSGRTNEQFF; CDR3nt: TGTGCCTGCCAAACTAGCGGGAGGACCAATGAGCAGTTCTTC
abundance: few; len: 14; d_gene: NA; j_gene: TRBJ1-1; v_gene: TRBV6-2/TRBV6-3; CDR3aa: CASSYGEENTEAFF; CDR3nt: TGTGCCAGCAGTTACGGGGAGGAGAACACTGAAGCTTTCTTT
abundance: NA; len: 12; d_gene: NA; j_gene: TRBJ1-1; v_gene: TRBV19; CDR3aa: CASSVRNTEAFF; CDR3nt: TGTGCCAGTAGTGTGAGGAACACTGAAGCTTTCTTT
abundance: once; len: 14; d_gene: NA; j_gene: TRBJ1-2; v_gene: TRBV3-1/TRBV3-2; CDR3aa: CASSQEQGVLGYTF; CDR3nt: TGTGCCAGCAGCCAAGAACAGGGTGTGTTAGGCTACACCTTC
abundance: NA; len: 17; d_gene: TRBD2; j_gene: TRBJ2-7; v_gene: TRBV28; CDR3aa: CASSLDGFGTKNYEQYF; CDR3nt: TGTGCCAGCAGTTTAGATGGGTTTGGGACTAAGAACTACGAGCAGTACTTC
abundance: NA; len: 15; d_gene: TRBD1; j_gene: TRBJ1-5; v_gene: TRBV3-1/TRBV3-2; CDR3aa: CASSQEGQRNQPQHF; CDR3nt: TGTGCCAGCAGCCAAGAGGGACAGCGCAATCAGCCCCAGCATTTT
abundance: NA; len: 15; d_gene: TRBD2; j_gene: TRBJ2-7; v_gene: TRBV5-1; CDR3aa: CASSLLPGGPHEQYF; CDR3nt: TGCGCCAGCAGCCTACTACCGGGAGGGCCCCACGAGCAGTACTTC
abundance: NA; len: 17; d_gene: TRBD1; j_gene: TRBJ1-2; v_gene: TRBV6-6; CDR3aa: CASSPRDRVDQMSGYTF; CDR3nt: TGTGCCAGCAGTCCGAGGGACAGGGTAGATCAGATGAGCGGCTACACCTTC
abundance: NA; len: 17; d_gene: TRBD1; j_gene: TRBJ2-3; v_gene: TRBV5-4; CDR3aa: CASSTTGQGYSGDTQYF; CDR3nt: TGTGCCAGCAGCACCACGGGACAGGGCTACTCGGGAGATACGCAGTATTTT
abundance: NA; len: 15; d_gene: TRBD2; j_gene: TRBJ2-7; v_gene: TRBV5-5; CDR3aa: CASNPWSGSNYEQYF; CDR3nt: TGTGCCAGCAATCCGTGGAGCGGGAGTAACTACGAGCAGTACTTC
abundance: NA; len: 17; d_gene: TRBD2; j_gene: TRBJ2-3; v_gene: TRBV2; CDR3aa: CASSPRPLAGGPDTQYF; CDR3nt: TGTGCCAGCAGTCCCCGTCCCCTAGCGGGAGGACCAGATACGCAGTATTTT
abundance: NA; len: 14; d_gene: TRBD1; j_gene: TRBJ1-6; v_gene: TRBV6-5; CDR3aa: CASRETGRGSPLHF; CDR3nt: TGTGCCAGCAGGGAGACAGGGCGAGGATCACCCCTCCACTTT
abundance: NA; len: 14; d_gene: NA; j_gene: TRBJ1-1; v_gene: TRBV30; CDR3aa: CAWSVLGGNTEAFF; CDR3nt: TGTGCCTGGAGTGTGTTAGGGGGGAACACTGAAGCTTTCTTT
abundance: NA; len: 16; d_gene: NA; j_gene: TRBJ1-1; v_gene: TRBV27; CDR3aa: CASSLSPTGLNTEAFF; CDR3nt: TGTGCCAGCAGTTTATCGCCGACAGGACTGAACACTGAAGCTTTCTTT
abundance: NA; len: 16; d_gene: TRBD1; j_gene: TRBJ2-7; v_gene: TRBV11-2; CDR3aa: CASSSYRGRENYEQYF; CDR3nt: TGTGCCAGCAGCTCATACAGGGGGAGAGAGAACTACGAGCAGTACTTC
abundance: NA; len: 12; d_gene: NA; j_gene: TRBJ1-2; v_gene: TRBV5-4; CDR3aa: CASSPLGSGYTF; CDR3nt: TGTGCCAGCAGCCCGCTTGGGAGTGGCTACACCTTC
abundance: NA; len: 14; d_gene: NA; j_gene: TRBJ1-1; v_gene: TRBV27; CDR3aa: CASRTYRTDLEAFF; CDR3nt: TGTGCCAGCAGAACCTACAGGACGGACCTTGAAGCTTTCTTT
abundance: NA; len: 14; d_gene: NA; j_gene: TRBJ1-1; v_gene: TRBV15; CDR3aa: CATSRATRGVGAFF; CDR3nt: TGTGCCACCAGCAGGGCAACCAGGGGAGTTGGGGCTTTCTTT
abundance: NA; len: 14; d_gene: NA; j_gene: TRBJ2-1; v_gene: TRBV6-5; CDR3aa: CASSSTGSRHEQFF; CDR3nt: TGTGCCAGCAGTTCAACAGGGTCCAGGCATGAGCAGTTCTTC
abundance: NA; len: 17; d_gene: NA; j_gene: TRBJ1-2; v_gene: TRBV5-1; CDR3aa: CASSLPTTRLQPRGYTF; CDR3nt: TGCGCCAGCAGCTTGCCCACGACTCGACTCCAGCCGAGAGGCTACACCTTC
abundance: NA; len: 16; d_gene: NA; j_gene: TRBJ1-1; v_gene: TRBV28; CDR3aa: CASSFNPSTMNTEAFF; CDR3nt: TGTGCCAGCAGTTTTAACCCCTCTACCATGAACACTGAAGCTTTCTTT
abundance: once; len: 17; d_gene: NA; j_gene: TRBJ1-1; v_gene: TRBV21-1; CDR3aa: CASSKDLPRANNTEAFF; CDR3nt: TGTGCCAGCAGCAAAGACCTCCCAAGAGCGAATAACACTGAAGCTTTCTTT
abundance: NA; len: 13; d_gene: NA; j_gene: TRBJ2-4; v_gene: TRBV4-2; CDR3aa: CASSQDPENIQYF; CDR3nt: TGTGCCAGCAGCCAAGATCCCGAAAACATTCAGTACTTC
abundance: NA; len: 15; d_gene: NA; j_gene: TRBJ2-1; v_gene: TRBV6-5; CDR3aa: CASSPSGTNYNEQFF; CDR3nt: TGTGCCAGCAGTCCCAGCGGGACAAACTACAATGAGCAGTTCTTC
abundance: NA; len: 14; d_gene: NA; j_gene: TRBJ2-7; v_gene: TRBV2; CDR3aa: CASDTGLGSYEQYF; CDR3nt: TGTGCCAGCGACACAGGGTTGGGGTCCTACGAGCAGTACTTC
abundance: NA; len: 14; d_gene: TRBD1; j_gene: TRBJ1-3; v_gene: TRBV30; CDR3aa: CAWSVGTGGYTIYF; CDR3nt: TGTGCCTGGAGTGTAGGGACAGGGGGATACACCATATATTTT